The 5 T cell receptor beta chains listed next were all sequenced from one sample in a study of blood T cell repertoires in COVID-19. Only in-frame clones appear in the TCRdb table, and some are missing; sequencing was by immunoSEQ multiplex PCR. There are 100,000 or so clones in the sample; 75% to 95% occur only once, and about 2.5% lies in the top ten. Sequenced material: peripheral blood. These receptors came from a human donor with active COVID-19. The donor label of this sample is uncertain.

The chain is built from TRBV5-1 and TRBJ2-1, with 7 nucleotides matching TRBD2. The CDR3 has 15 amino acids. Per the germline V gene, CDR1 is SGHRS and CDR2 is YFSETQ. V dropped 4 bases and J dropped 1; count of bases not matched to a gene: 5. CDR3 nucleotides: TGCGCCAGCAGCCAACGGGAGGAGTCCTACAATGAGCAGTTCTTC. Translating gives CASSQREESYNEQFF.

This sequence joins TRBV27 and TRBJ1-6; a possible D gene is TRBD1 (6 bases). Germline CDR1 is MNHEY and CDR2 is SMNVEV (reference sequence). The CDR3 extends over 17 amino acids. The V gene lost 6 bases and the J gene lost 0 bases, with 15 bases spanning the gap. The CDR3 region is CASRSLDRSSYNSPLHF. The CDR3 DNA reads as TGTGCCAGCAGATCACTTGACAGGAGCTCCTATAATTCACCCCTCCACTTT.

This chain connects TRBV5-6 to TRBJ2-7; TRBD2 might be the D (6 bases). This CDR3 has 16 amino acids. Between the trimmed V and J ends, which lost 2 bases and 2 bases, there was a span of 17 bases. Germline V gives CDR1 SGHDT, CDR2 YYEEEE. The CDR3 bases are TGTGCCAGCAGCTTTTCTGCGGGGCCATTAACCTACGAGCAGTACTTC. It encodes CASSFSAGPLTYEQYF.

V usage is TRBV6-5 and J usage is TRBJ2-7; TRBD1 matches 12 bases. Germline CDR1 and CDR2: MNHEY and SVGAGI. The J segment lost 3 bases and the V segment lost 6 bases, leaving 6 bases of the junction unmatched. The CDR3 is 15 residues long. The CDR3 spells CASRGGTGGGYEQYF. CDR3 in DNA: TGTGCCAGCAGAGGAGGGACAGGGGGCGGCTACGAGCAGTACTTC.

The gene calls are TRBV3-1 (or the pseudogene TRBV3-2) and TRBJ2-5, with no clear D. This CDR3 contains 14 residues. The germline V gene has CDR1 LGHDT and CDR2 YNNKEL (reference sequence). Trimming removed 3 bases from V and 5 bases from J, with 13 bases in between. CDR3 loop: CASSQRSNGETQYF. The CDR3 bases are TGTGCCAGCAGCCAGAGAAGTAACGGGGAGACCCAGTACTTC.